The clone carrying this T cell receptor (beta chain) was observed at least ten times. With iRepertoire HTBI primers and Arm-PCR of CDR3 regions, TCR beta libraries were built. Per the original data handling: Across all samples, approximately 68 TRBV segments and around 15 TRBJ segments were identified. TCRdb recomputed calls from the multiplex PCR reads with MiXCR, one row per CDR3 protein. TCRdb's processing, not the study's, gives the V and J calls here. The table records some 370,000 distinct CDR3 sequences, roughly 23% of them present only once. Time point defined: persistent/refractory GD, antithyroid drugs over 5 years with positive TRAb. PBMC RNA was the source of the TCR library. Trimming cost V 5 bases and J 4 bases; bases outside gene matches: 12. The CDR3 extends over 16 amino acids. Per germline, CDR1 SGHAT and CDR2 FQNNGV. The data belong to a study of regulatory T cells in long-lasting Graves disease.

The TCR originated in a woman between 35 and 50 years old with Graves disease. V is TRBV11-2 and J is TRBJ2-5; 8 bases map to TRBD1. Specimen: peripheral blood mononuclear cells (PBMCs), collected when the disease was refractory, from a patient treated with antithyroid drugs. DNA of the CDR3: TGTGCCAGCAGCCCCACAGGACAGGGCGCGAGAGAGACCCAGTACTTC. It specifies CASSPTGQGARETQYF.